This TCR beta chain was identified in a study of blood T cell repertoires in COVID-19. Sequencing was performed with immunoSEQ multiplex PCR; in TCRdb, only in-frame clones are kept and a portion is missing. Of about 260,000 clones listed, 70% to 90% are singletons. Per germline, CDR1 ENHRY and CDR2 SYGVKD. With V trimmed by 10 bases and J by 4 bases, 3 bases remained unmatched. The CDR3 runs 12 residues. Material for sequencing was peripheral blood. This receptor was obtained from a man aged 55 to 70 who had recovered from COVID-19. This chain uses TRBV10-3 with TRBJ1-2; 10 bases fit TRBD1. CDR3 sequence reads: CATRTGGYGYTF. The DNA for the CDR3 is TGTGCCACCCGGACAGGGGGCTATGGCTACACCTTC.